The clone carrying this T cell receptor (beta chain) appeared a few times. The entry originates in a study of early T cells in non-severe SARS-CoV-2 infection. The CDR3 runs 14 residues. Germline trimming cut 3 bases from V and 5 bases from J; bases unmatched to any gene: 5. The germline gives CDR1 KGHSH, CDR2 LQKENI. One entry per CDR3 protein results from TCRdb running MiXCR on the 5' RACE reads. The sample consists of 30,000 or so distinct CDR3 sequences, around 5% of them appearing once. The TCR comes from an adult who was a healthcare worker with PCR-confirmed SARS-CoV-2 infection or an uninfected control (not recorded which). The chain links TRBV18 to TRBJ2-5; 8 bases are a match to TRBD1. The sequencing input was whole blood. CDR3: CASSPQGAGETQYF. The CDR3 DNA is TGTGCCAGCTCACCCCAGGGGGCTGGTGAGACCCAGTACTTC. Drawing the rest from reference TRBV18 and TRBJ2-5, the complete variable domain is NAGVMQNPRHLVRRRGQEARLRCSPMKGHSHVYWYRQLPEEGLKFMVYLQKENIIDESGMPKERFSAEFPKEGPSILRIQQVVRGDSAAYFCASSPQGAGETQYFGPGTRLLVL.